Each of the 21 T cell receptor beta chains below was sequenced from the same sample in a study of radiotherapy plus CTLA-4 blockade in lung cancer. Generated by immunoSEQ multiplex PCR, the TCRdb table keeps only in-frame clones and is missing some. The sample yields tens of thousands of clones, around 77% seen once. Sequenced material: peripheral blood, taken from a patient treated with radiotherapy plus ipilimumab. These receptors were obtained from a human donor with non-small cell lung cancer whose response to radiotherapy plus ipilimumab could not be evaluated.

The rearrangement uses TRBV29-1 and TRBJ2-7; D might be TRBD1 (6 bases). V dropped 6 bases and J dropped 2 bases, with 14 bases sitting between them. The CDR3 consists of 13 residues. Germline values: CDR1 SQVTM, CDR2 ANQGSEA. The CDR3 loop is CSVVRGSAYEQYF. DNA of the CDR3: TGCAGCGTAGTCAGGGGTTCGGCCTACGAGCAGTACTTC.

The chain links TRBV4-2 to TRBJ2-7; D might be TRBD2 (7 bases). Trimming took off 4 bases at V and 1 base at J, with 11 bases between the two ends. The CDR3 is 14 residues long. Germline CDR1 reads LGHNA; CDR2 reads YNFKEQ. The CDR3 DNA follows: TGTGCCAGCAGCCCCGGGGGGCCGTCCTACGAGCAGTACTTC. Translating it yields CASSPGGPSYEQYF.

V and J are TRBV2 and TRBJ1-5, with D perhaps matching TRBD1 (5 bases). The CDR3 sequence is 15 residues long. V was pared by 3 bases and J by 1 base, with 10 bases between. The germline gives CDR1 SNHLY, CDR2 FYNNEI. The CDR3 sequence is CASSDERGSNQPQHF. As DNA, the CDR3 is TGTGCCAGCAGTGATGAAAGGGGCAGCAATCAGCCCCAGCATTTT.

This chain links TRBV7-3 with TRBJ2-4; TRBD2 is a possible D gene (5 bases). The CDR3 spans 16 residues. Germline-derived CDR1 and CDR2 are SGHTA and FQGTGA. V was trimmed by 5 bases and J by 1 base, leaving 15 bases between them. CDR3: CASSPTGLAAKNIQYF. The CDR3 region has the DNA TGTGCCAGCAGCCCAACCGGGCTAGCTGCCAAAAACATTCAGTACTTC.

This clone occurred once. J is TRBJ2-5 and V is TRBV7-3; perhaps TRBD1 as D (6 bases). The CDR3 covers 14 residues. Trimming shortened V by 1 base and J by 7 bases, and 13 bases separated the two germline ends. Germline CDR1 is SGHTA and CDR2 is FQGTGA. The CDR3 spells CASSLSPGALTQYF. Here the CDR3 DNA reads TGTGCCAGCAGCTTAAGTCCAGGGGCCCTGACCCAGTACTTC. The entire variable domain, with the rest obtained from reference TRBV7-3 and TRBJ2-5, is as follows: GAGVSQTPSNKVTEKGKYVELRCDPISGHTALYWYRQSLGQGPEFLIYFQGTGAADDSGLPNDRFFAVRPEGSVSTLKIQRTERGDSAVYLCASSLSPGALTQYFGPGTRLLVL.

The genes are TRBV19 and TRBJ2-7, with a possible D match to TRBD2 (5 bases). The germline V gene has CDR1 LNHDA and CDR2 SQIVND (reference sequence). The ends were cut back, 10 bases at V and 0 bases at J, with 16 bases in the middle. CDR3 size: 14 residues. CDR3 protein: CATRDLLSSYEQYF. CDR3 DNA: TGTGCCACGAGGGATCTACTGAGCTCCTACGAGCAGTACTTC.

As to this clone: Other DNA sequences in this sample translate to the same CDR3. The rearrangement uses TRBV5-1 and TRBJ2-3, with 10 nucleotides matching TRBD2. CDR1 and CDR2 (germline): SGHRS, YFSETQ. V lost 0 bases and J lost 4; bases outside the gene matches: 2. The CDR3 has 15 residues. The CDR3 sequence is CASSLALAGADTQYF. CDR3 DNA: TGCGCCAGCAGCTTGGCCCTAGCGGGAGCAGATACGCAGTATTTT.

This sequence joins TRBV5-1 and TRBJ2-3, with TRBD2 matching over 13 bases. CDR1 is SGHRS and CDR2 is YFSETQ in the germline V gene. The J segment lost 4 bases and the V segment lost 8 bases, leaving 7 bases of the junction unmatched. The CDR3 sequence is 15 residues long. In DNA form, the CDR3 reads TGCGCCAGTGCTGGGGGACTAGCGGGATCAGATACGCAGTATTTT. Its translation is CASAGGLAGSDTQYF.

The V gene is TRBV12-5, the J gene TRBJ2-3, with TRBD1 identical over 8 bases. Per the germline V gene, CDR1 is LGHNT and CDR2 is FRNRAP. This CDR3 has 15 amino acids. J was trimmed by 4 bases and V by 1 base; bases with no gene match: 4. CDR3 loop: CASGLGRGLADTQYF. The CDR3, as DNA: TGTGCTAGTGGTTTGGGCAGGGGGCTAGCAGATACGCAGTATTTT.

J is TRBJ2-3 and V is TRBV5-1, with D possibly matching TRBD2 (6 bases). V lost 0 bases to trimming and J lost 2 bases, with 10 bases between them. CDR3 length: 15 residues. Germline V CDR1 and CDR2: SGHRS, YFSETQ. The DNA for the CDR3 is TGCGCCAGCAGCTTGGCGGGAGCAAACACAGATACGCAGTATTTT. This translates into CASSLAGANTDTQYF.

The chain links TRBV13 to TRBJ2-2, with TRBD2 matching over 13 bases. This CDR3 spans 17 amino acids. V was pared by 0 bases and J by 4 bases, with 2 bases of the junction left unmatched. Per the germline V gene, CDR1 is PRHDT and CDR2 is FYEKMQ (reference sequence). The CDR3 DNA reads TGTGCCAGCAGCTTAGGTGGACTAGCGGGAGTCACCGGGGAGCTGTTTTTT. It encodes CASSLGGLAGVTGELFF.

The genes are TRBV27 and TRBJ2-1, with 10 positions matching TRBD1. Germline CDR1 MNHEY, CDR2 SMNVEV (reference sequence). The V gene end was trimmed by 3 bases and the J gene end by 2 bases; junction bases not matched to a gene: 1. The CDR3 covers 15 residues. In nucleotides, the CDR3 is TGTGCCAGCAGTTTGGACAGGGGGACCTACAATGAGCAGTTCTTC. It codes for CASSLDRGTYNEQFF.

The chain carries TRBV27 and TRBJ1-5; 10 bases are shared with TRBD1. The V segment lost 1 base and the J segment 5 bases; nucleotides outside the gene matches: 5. CDR3 length: 16 amino acids. Per germline, CDR1 MNHEY and CDR2 SMNVEV (reference sequence). The CDR3 protein is CASSLWGQGSDQPQHF. CDR3 coding DNA: TGTGCCAGCAGTTTATGGGGACAGGGGAGCGATCAGCCCCAGCATTTT.

A single count supports this clone. This rearrangement joins TRBV7-2 to TRBJ2-1; TRBD1 might be the D (6 bases). Trimming took 5 bases from V and 4 from J, leaving 9 bases between them. CDR3 length: 13 residues. CDR1 and CDR2 (germline): SGHTA, FQGNSA. This chain's CDR3 is CASSDQGYNEQFF. DNA of the CDR3: TGTGCCAGCAGCGACCAGGGGTACAATGAGCAGTTCTTC.

This clone was observed a single time. This chain links TRBV30 with TRBJ2-7; 7 nucleotides match TRBD1. The DNA end is a closer match to TRBJ2-5, so the J assignment may be wrong. This CDR3 comprises 13 residues. Per the germline V gene, CDR1 is GTSNPN and CDR2 is SVGIG (reference sequence). This CDR3 reads CAWSGRQGETQYF. The CDR3 region has the DNA TGTGCCTGGAGTGGGAGACAGGGAGAGACCCAGTACTTC.

With regard to this clone: At one of its ends the junction is not consistent with the germline gene, which may arise from a read error. The genes are TRBV18 and TRBJ2-6; the match to TRBD1 covers 8 bases. The length of the CDR3 is 19 residues. Germline CDR1 and CDR2: KGHSH and LQKENI. CDR3 loop: CASTPTTGAILSGANVLTF. CDR3 nucleotides: TGTGCCAGCACACCAACGACAGGGGCTATTTTGTCTGGGGCCAACGTCCTGACTTTC. Using reference TRBV18 and TRBJ2-6 for the parts outside the CDR3, the full variable domain is NAGVMQNPRHLVRRRGQEARLRCSPMKGHSHVYWYRQLPEEGLKFMVYLQKENIIDESGMPKERFSAEFPKEGPSILRIQQVVRGDSAAYFCASTPTTGAILSGANVLTFGAGSRLTVL.

The gene calls are TRBV29-1 and TRBJ2-7, with 10 bases that match TRBD1. The germline V gene encodes CDR1 SQVTM and CDR2 ANQGSEA. Losses at the gene ends were 6 bases for V and 2 bases for J; bases not matched to a gene: 7. The CDR3 consists of 14 residues. The CDR3 region has the DNA TGCAGCGTCGTAGCCGGGACAGGGGCCTACGAGCAGTACTTC. Translating gives CSVVAGTGAYEQYF.

This clone has more than one count but fewer than ten. V usage is TRBV5-1 and J usage is TRBJ1-1, with 8 bases lining up with TRBD1. The CDR3 extends over 14 amino acids. Germline V gives CDR1 SGHRS, CDR2 YFSETQ. With 3 bases clipped from V and 6 bases from J, the junction kept 7 bases outside the gene matches. CDR3 nucleotide sequence: TGCGCCAGCAGCTGGACAGGGTGGGCCCCTGAAGCTTTCTTT. This translates into CASSWTGWAPEAFF.

The chain is built from TRBV7-9 and TRBJ2-3; unclear D gene. Germline CDR1 is SEHNR and CDR2 is FQNEAQ (reference sequence). CDR3 length: 13 residues. Trimming shortened V by 2 bases and J by 1 base, and 4 bases separated the two germline ends. The CDR3 sequence: CASSLSGTDTQYF. As DNA, the CDR3 is TGTGCCAGCAGCTTATCGGGCACAGATACGCAGTATTTT.

The V and J genes are TRBV7-9 and TRBJ1-6, with TRBD1 matching over 7 bases. V trimming: 6 bases; J trimming: 7 bases; junction bases outside the gene matches: 9. Germline CDR1 and CDR2: SEHNR and FQNEAQ (reference sequence). The CDR3 totals 15 residues. This CDR3 is CASRGDRALNSPLHF. In DNA form, the CDR3 reads TGTGCCAGCAGAGGAGACAGGGCCCTCAATTCACCCCTCCACTTT.

The chain uses TRBV18 and TRBJ2-7, with 13 positions matching TRBD2. Germline CDR1 is KGHSH and CDR2 is LQKENI. Losses at the gene ends were 4 bases for V and 5 bases for J; bases not matched to a gene: 5. The CDR3 consists of 15 residues. The CDR3 reads CASSQGTSGMNEQYF. DNA of the CDR3: TGTGCCAGCTCACAGGGGACTAGCGGGATGAACGAGCAGTACTTC.